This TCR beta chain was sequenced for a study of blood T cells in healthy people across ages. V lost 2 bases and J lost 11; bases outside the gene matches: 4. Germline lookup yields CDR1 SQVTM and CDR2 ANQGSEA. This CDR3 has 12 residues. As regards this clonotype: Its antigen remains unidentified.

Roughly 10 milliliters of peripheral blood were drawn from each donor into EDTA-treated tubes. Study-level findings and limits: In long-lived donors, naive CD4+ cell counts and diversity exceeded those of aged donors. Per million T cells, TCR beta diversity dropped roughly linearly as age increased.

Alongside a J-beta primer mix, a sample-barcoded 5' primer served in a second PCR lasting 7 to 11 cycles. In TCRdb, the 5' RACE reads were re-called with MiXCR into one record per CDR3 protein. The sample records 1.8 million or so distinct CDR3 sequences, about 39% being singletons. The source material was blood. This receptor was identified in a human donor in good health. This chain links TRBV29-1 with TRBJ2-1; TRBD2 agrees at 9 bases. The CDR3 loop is CSVETPSGKQFF. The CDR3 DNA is TGCAGCGTTGAAACCCCTAGCGGGAAGCAGTTCTTC.